What follows are 22 T cell receptor beta chains derived from one specimen sequenced in a study of vaccination effects on CD4 cells after COVID-19. Their antigens are not known. Measured with immunoSEQ multiplex PCR; TCRdb has only the in-frame clones, and not every one. The table records roughly 70,000 clones, about 80% of them present only once. Expansion of antigen-specific CD4+ T cells with viral peptide pools was carried out by the ViraFEST assay before sequencing. The culture ran for approximately 10 days before CD4+ T cells were isolated. Either the BNT162b2 or mRNA-1273 vaccine was given to participants in two doses. Sequencing was performed on CD4+ T cells from PBMCs cultured with HCoV-OC43 spike peptides, taken after COVID-19 vaccination. Subset reported: HCoV-OC43 spike overlapping peptide pool stimulation. These receptors originate from a human donor who received a COVID-19 vaccine.

The chain carries TRBV7-2 and TRBJ1-2; 11 bases are shared with TRBD1. This CDR3 is built from 16 residues. V shed 5 bases and J 5 bases; nucleotides not matched to a gene: 10. CDR1 is SGHTA and CDR2 is FQGNSA in the germline V gene. The CDR3 is CASSRGTGTGGYGYTF. CDR3 coding DNA: TGTGCCAGCAGCCGCGGCACCGGGACAGGGGGATATGGCTACACCTTC.

This sequence joins TRBV21-1 and TRBJ2-7. TRBV21-1 is termed a pseudogene. This CDR3 comprises 16 residues. The CDR3 sequence is CASELGPRTGGHEQYV. The CDR3 DNA follows: TGTGCCAGCGAACTCGGGCCCAGGACCGGGGGCCACGAGCAGTACGTC.

In nucleotides, the CDR3 is TGTGCCAGCAGCTTCTCCCTAGTGACAGAGAACAATCAGCCCCAGCATTTT. Translation gives CASSFSLVTENNQPQHF. The chain combines TRBV7-2 with TRBJ1-5, with D perhaps TRBD1 (5 bases). CDR1 and CDR2 from the germline V gene are SGHTA and FQGNSA. The CDR3 totals 17 residues. V lost 3 bases, J lost 3 bases, and 18 bases lay in between.

This clone was detected a few times. V usage is TRBV27 and J usage is TRBJ2-3, with a weak D call TRBD1 (6 bases). V shed 5 bases and J shed 0 bases, with 21 bases lying between them. The germline gives CDR1 MNHEY, CDR2 SMNVEV (reference sequence). The CDR3 loop spans 18 amino acids. The CDR3 region is CASSRKGRQAPSTDTQYF. The CDR3 DNA reads TGTGCCAGCAGTCGGAAAGGCCGACAGGCACCTAGCACAGATACGCAGTATTTT.

This chain links TRBV23-1 with TRBJ1-5; D call uncertain. TRBV23-1 falls under the ORF class, with uncertain function. This CDR3 spans 13 amino acids. V was clipped by 3 bases and J by 6 bases, with 9 bases between them. The CDR3 bases are TGCGCCAGCAGTCAGGCTTGGGGTCAGCCCCAGCATTTT. This codes for CASSQAWGQPQHF.

The chain employs TRBV18 and TRBJ2-2; unclear D gene. Germline loops: CDR1 KGHSH, CDR2 LQKENI. The CDR3 totals 16 residues. Trimming shortened V by 1 base and J by 1 base, and 10 bases separated the two germline ends. Here the CDR3 reads CASSPQRQGNTGELFF. CDR3 nucleotides: TGTGCCAGCTCACCACAGCGTCAAGGGAACACCGGGGAGCTGTTTTTT.

The genes are TRBV6-5 and TRBJ1-1; possible D gene TRBD1, 5 bases. This CDR3 spans 14 amino acids. In germline, CDR1 is MNHEY, CDR2 SVGAGI. Trimming stripped 7 bases from V and 5 bases from J, with 17 bases between. The CDR3 DNA reads TGTGCCAGCACCCCCGTCGGGGGATGGACTGAAGCTTTCTTT. Its translation is CASTPVGGWTEAFF.

The chain is built from TRBV10-2 and TRBJ1-6, with TRBD1 matching over 7 bases. From germline, CDR1 is WSHSY and CDR2 SAAADI. V shed 9 bases and J 0 bases; nucleotides not matched to a gene: 8. This CDR3 is 16 amino acids long. In DNA form, the CDR3 reads TGCGCCAGTGGGGGGACAGCCAGCTCCTATAATTCACCCCTCCACTTT. This codes for CASGGTASSYNSPLHF.

This clone was seen a single time. This rearrangement joins TRBV19 to TRBJ1-1; 9 bases match TRBD1. CDR1 LNHDA and CDR2 SQIVND come from the germline V gene (reference sequence). The V gene end was trimmed by 5 bases and the J gene end by 0 bases; junction bases not matched to a gene: 1. This CDR3 has 14 residues. The CDR3 loop reads CASSDRGLNTEAFF. In nucleotides, the CDR3 is TGTGCCAGTAGTGACAGGGGGTTGAACACTGAAGCTTTCTTT.

The chain has TRBV5-1 and TRBJ1-1; D unclear. Germline V lookup: CDR1 SGHRS, CDR2 YFSETQ. The CDR3 covers 16 residues. V was trimmed by 4 bases and J by 6 bases, leaving 22 bases between them. The DNA for the CDR3 is TGCGCCAGCAGCCTCTATGGCGGGCAGAAAGACCCTGAAGCTTTCTTT. It yields the protein CASSLYGGQKDPEAFF.

The chain is built from TRBV10-3 and TRBJ1-2; possibly TRBD1 for D (6 bases). The V gene lost 2 bases and the J gene lost 4 bases, with 11 bases spanning the gap. CDR1 is ENHRY and CDR2 is SYGVKD in the germline V gene. This CDR3 region has 14 residues. In nucleotides, the CDR3 is TGTGCCATCAGTGAGGGGGGGGGCACCTATGGCTACACCTTC. This gives the protein CAISEGGGTYGYTF.

As regards this clone: The same CDR3 arises from other DNA sequences in this sample as well. The chain is built from TRBV3-1 (or the pseudogene TRBV3-2) and TRBJ2-5; D ambiguous. V gave up 2 bases and J gave up 0 bases, with 1 base separating them. The CDR3 spans 12 residues. CDR1 is LGHDT and CDR2 is YNNKEL in the germline V gene (reference sequence). As DNA, the CDR3 is TGTGCCAGCAGCCAAAACCAAGAGACCCAGTACTTC. Its protein product is CASSQNQETQYF.

The genes are TRBV12-5 and TRBJ1-2; D unresolved. Looked up from germline, CDR1 is LGHNT and CDR2 is FRNRAP. Trimming removed 5 bases from V and 7 bases from J, with 11 bases in between. This CDR3 spans 12 amino acids. The CDR3, as DNA: TGTGCTAGTGGTATCGATGCGGGTGGCTACACCTTC. Encoded protein: CASGIDAGGYTF.

This sequence joins TRBV9 and TRBJ2-7, with TRBD1 identical over 7 bases. With 2 bases clipped from V and 4 bases from J, the junction kept 9 bases outside the gene matches. Per germline, CDR1 SGDLS and CDR2 YYNGEE. The CDR3 is made up of 15 amino acids. The CDR3 region is CASSVLVQGKYEQYV. In nucleotides, the CDR3 is TGTGCCAGCAGCGTTTTGGTACAGGGGAAATACGAGCAGTACGTC.

This clone has a handful of counts. The chain links TRBV24-1 to TRBJ1-5, with 10 bases matching TRBD1. With V trimmed by 3 bases and J by 5 bases, 12 bases remained unmatched. Germline V gene sequence: CDR1 KGHDR, CDR2 SFDVKD. The CDR3 loop spans 18 amino acids. The CDR3: CATSDNLRGQGEDQPQHF. In DNA form, the CDR3 reads TGTGCCACCAGTGATAACCTTAGAGGACAGGGGGAAGATCAGCCCCAGCATTTT.

The chain employs TRBV5-4 and TRBJ2-5; D is unclear. V was trimmed by 0 bases and J by 2 bases, leaving 11 bases between them. There are 15 residues in the CDR3. CDR1 SGHNT and CDR2 YYREEE come from the germline V gene (reference sequence). Here the CDR3 reads CASSLAKTAQETQYF. The DNA for the CDR3 is TGTGCCAGCAGCTTGGCCAAGACGGCACAAGAGACCCAGTACTTC.

V gene TRBV29-1 combines with J gene TRBJ2-1; 8 bases fit TRBD2. The CDR3 is 14 residues long. In germline, CDR1 is SQVTM, CDR2 ANQGSEA. Trimming cost V 2 bases and J 1 base; bases outside gene matches: 1. CDR3 amino acids: CSVERGGSYNEQFF. The CDR3 nucleotides are TGCAGCGTTGAACGGGGGGGGTCCTACAATGAGCAGTTCTTC.

DNA of the CDR3: TGTGCCAGAAGACAGGGGGCTAGACCCTACGAGCAGTACGTC. This translates into CARRQGARPYEQYV. V and J are TRBV21-1 and TRBJ2-7; whether TRBD1, the table's D call, matches the DNA was not checked. TRBV21-1 is designated a pseudogene. The CDR3 sequence is 14 residues long.

J is TRBJ2-5 and V is TRBV6-1; 10 bases line up with TRBD1. V gave up 3 bases and J gave up 5 bases; unmatched junction bases: 3. The CDR3 runs to 14 residues. Germline CDR1 MNHNS, CDR2 SASEGT. CDR3 sequence: CASSDDRGRETQYF. The CDR3 nucleotides read TGTGCCAGCAGTGATGACAGGGGGCGGGAGACCCAGTACTTC.

This clone was seen more than once but under ten times. This sequence joins TRBV7-9 and TRBJ1-4; D gene ambiguous. Between the trimmed V and J ends, which lost 5 bases and 1 base, there was a span of 5 bases. From germline, CDR1 is SEHNR and CDR2 FQNEAQ (reference sequence). The CDR3 has 13 residues. The CDR3 sequence: CASSPGTNEKLFF. CDR3 bases: TGTGCCAGCAGCCCCGGAACTAATGAAAAACTGTTTTTT.

V and J are TRBV10-2 and TRBJ1-1; the D gene is possibly TRBD1 (6 bases). This CDR3 is 13 amino acids long. Trimming stripped 7 bases from V and 1 base from J, with 10 bases between. Germline V gives CDR1 WSHSY, CDR2 SAAADI. CDR3 amino acids: CASTLQGNTEAFF. The CDR3 nucleotides read TGCGCCAGCACCTTACAGGGGAACACTGAAGCTTTCTTT.

The V gene is TRBV6-6, the J gene TRBJ1-1; D perhaps matches TRBD1 (5 bases). CDR3 length: 15 residues. V lost 0 bases and J lost 0, with 8 bases in between. Germline V gene data show CDR1 as MNHNY and CDR2 as SVGAGI (reference sequence). CDR3 sequence (DNA): TGTGCCAGCAGTTACTCGGGGCAGTTGAACACTGAAGCTTTCTTT. This sequence encodes CASSYSGQLNTEAFF.